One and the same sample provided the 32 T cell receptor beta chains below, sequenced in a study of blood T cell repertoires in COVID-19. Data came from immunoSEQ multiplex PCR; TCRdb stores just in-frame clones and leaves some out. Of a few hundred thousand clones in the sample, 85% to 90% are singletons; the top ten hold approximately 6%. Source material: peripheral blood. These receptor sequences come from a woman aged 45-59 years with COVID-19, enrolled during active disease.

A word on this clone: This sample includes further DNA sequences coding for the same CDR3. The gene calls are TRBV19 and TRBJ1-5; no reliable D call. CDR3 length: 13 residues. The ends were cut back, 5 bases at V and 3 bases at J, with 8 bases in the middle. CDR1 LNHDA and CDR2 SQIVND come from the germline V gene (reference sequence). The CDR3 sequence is CASSGDFNQPQHF. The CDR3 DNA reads TGTGCCAGTAGTGGCGACTTCAATCAGCCCCAGCATTTT.

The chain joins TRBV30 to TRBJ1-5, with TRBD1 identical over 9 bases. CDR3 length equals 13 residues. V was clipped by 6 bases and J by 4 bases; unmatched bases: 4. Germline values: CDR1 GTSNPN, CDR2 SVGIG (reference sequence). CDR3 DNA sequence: TGTGCCTGTGACAGGGGGAAGAATCAGCCCCAGCATTTT. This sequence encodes CACDRGKNQPQHF. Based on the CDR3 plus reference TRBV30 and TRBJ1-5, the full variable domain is SQTIHQWPATLVQPVGSPLSLECTVEGTSNPNLYWYRQAAGRGLQLLFYSVGIGQISSEVPQNLSASRPQDRQFILSSKKLLLSDSGFYLCACDRGKNQPQHFGDGTRLSIL.

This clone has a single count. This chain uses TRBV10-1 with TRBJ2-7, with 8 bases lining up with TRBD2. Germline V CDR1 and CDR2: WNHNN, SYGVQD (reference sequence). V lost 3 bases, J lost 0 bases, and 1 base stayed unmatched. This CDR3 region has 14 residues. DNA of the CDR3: TGCGCCAGCAGTGAAAGCGGGAGCTCCTACGAGCAGTACTTC. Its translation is CASSESGSSYEQYF.

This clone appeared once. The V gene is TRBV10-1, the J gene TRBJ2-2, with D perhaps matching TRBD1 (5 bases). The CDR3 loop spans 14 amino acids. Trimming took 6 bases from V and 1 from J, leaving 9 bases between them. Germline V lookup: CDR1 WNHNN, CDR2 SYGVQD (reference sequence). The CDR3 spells CASRGPGNTGELFF. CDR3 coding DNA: TGCGCCAGCAGGGGGCCTGGGAACACCGGGGAGCTGTTTTTT.

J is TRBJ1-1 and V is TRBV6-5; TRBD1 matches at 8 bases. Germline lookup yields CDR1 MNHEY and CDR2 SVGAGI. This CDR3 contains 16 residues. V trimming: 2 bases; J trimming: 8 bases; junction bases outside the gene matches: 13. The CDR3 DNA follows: TGTGCCAGCAGTTACACTTCCAGGGGGCGGGATCCCGAAGCTTTCTTT. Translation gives CASSYTSRGRDPEAFF.

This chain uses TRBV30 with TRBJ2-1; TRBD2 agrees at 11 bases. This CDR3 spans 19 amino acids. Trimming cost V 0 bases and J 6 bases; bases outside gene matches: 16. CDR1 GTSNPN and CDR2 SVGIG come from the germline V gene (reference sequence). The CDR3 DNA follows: TGTGCCTGGAGTGTTCCAACTAGCGGGAGTATCCCCCTCGGCAATGAGCAGTTCTTC. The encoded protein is CAWSVPTSGSIPLGNEQFF.

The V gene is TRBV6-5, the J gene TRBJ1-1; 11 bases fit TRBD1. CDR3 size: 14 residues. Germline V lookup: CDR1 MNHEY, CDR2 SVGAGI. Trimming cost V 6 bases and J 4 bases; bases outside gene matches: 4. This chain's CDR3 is CASRGTGGVTEAFF. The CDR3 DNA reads TGTGCCAGCAGGGGGACAGGGGGAGTCACTGAAGCTTTCTTT.

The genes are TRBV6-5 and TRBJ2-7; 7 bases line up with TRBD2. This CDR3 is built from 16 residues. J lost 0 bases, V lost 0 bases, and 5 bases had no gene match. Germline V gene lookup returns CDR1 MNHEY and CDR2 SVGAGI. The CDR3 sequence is CASSYSMASGSYEQYF. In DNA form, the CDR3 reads TGTGCCAGCAGTTACTCCATGGCTAGCGGCTCCTACGAGCAGTACTTC.

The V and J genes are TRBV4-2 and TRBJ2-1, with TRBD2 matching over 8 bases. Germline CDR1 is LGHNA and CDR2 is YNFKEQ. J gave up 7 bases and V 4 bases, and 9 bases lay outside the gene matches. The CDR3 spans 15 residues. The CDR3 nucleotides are TGTGCCAGCAGCCCCCCGGGAGGGCCGAGGAATGAGCAGTTCTTC. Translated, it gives CASSPPGGPRNEQFF.

This CDR3 reads CAWSRGMGINYGYTF. The CDR3 DNA reads as TGTGCCTGGAGCCGGGGAATGGGGATTAACTATGGCTACACCTTC. The chain recombines TRBV30 with TRBJ1-2; no clear D gene. The CDR3 totals 15 residues. CDR1 is GTSNPN and CDR2 is SVGIG in the germline V gene (reference sequence). Trimming cost V 3 bases and J 1 base, with 15 bases left between them.

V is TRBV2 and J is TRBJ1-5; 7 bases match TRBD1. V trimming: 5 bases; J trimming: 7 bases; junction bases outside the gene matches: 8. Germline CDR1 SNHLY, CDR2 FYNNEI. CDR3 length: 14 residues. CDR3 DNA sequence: TGTGCCAGCAGTCCTATTACAGGGGACCAGCCCCAGCATTTT. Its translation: CASSPITGDQPQHF.

CDR3 region: CASSQGTRTEPGELFF. CDR3 in DNA: TGCGCCAGCAGCCAAGGGACCCGGACAGAACCCGGGGAGCTGTTTTTT. This chain links TRBV4-1 with TRBJ2-2; the D gene is possibly TRBD1 (6 bases). The ends were cut back, 1 base at V and 6 bases at J, with 15 bases in the middle. There are 16 residues in the CDR3. Germline V gene lookup returns CDR1 MGHRA and CDR2 YSYEKL.

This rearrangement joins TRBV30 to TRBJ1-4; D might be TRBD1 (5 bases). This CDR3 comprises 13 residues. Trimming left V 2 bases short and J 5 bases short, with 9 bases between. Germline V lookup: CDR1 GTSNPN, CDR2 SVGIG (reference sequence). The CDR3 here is CAWSSGWNEKLFF. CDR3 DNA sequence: TGTGCCTGGAGTTCAGGGTGGAATGAAAAACTGTTTTTT.

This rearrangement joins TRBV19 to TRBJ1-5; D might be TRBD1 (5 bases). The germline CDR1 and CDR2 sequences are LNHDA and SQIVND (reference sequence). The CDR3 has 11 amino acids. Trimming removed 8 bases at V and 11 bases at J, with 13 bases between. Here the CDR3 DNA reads TGTGCCAGTGGGGCTTTTCGTGCCCAGCATTTT. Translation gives CASGAFRAQHF. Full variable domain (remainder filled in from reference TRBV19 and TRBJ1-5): DGGITQSPKYLFRKEGQNVTLSCEQNLNHDAMYWYRQDPGQGLRLIYYSQIVNDFQKGDIAEGYSVSREKKESFPLTVTSAQKNPTAFYLCASGAFRAQHFGDGTRLSIL.

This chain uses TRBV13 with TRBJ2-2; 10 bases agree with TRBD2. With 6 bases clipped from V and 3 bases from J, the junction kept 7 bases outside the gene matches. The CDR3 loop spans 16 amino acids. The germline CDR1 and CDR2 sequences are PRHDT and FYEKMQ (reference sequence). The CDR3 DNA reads TGTGCCAGCAGACAATGGACTAGCGGATACACCGGGGAGCTGTTTTTT. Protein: CASRQWTSGYTGELFF.

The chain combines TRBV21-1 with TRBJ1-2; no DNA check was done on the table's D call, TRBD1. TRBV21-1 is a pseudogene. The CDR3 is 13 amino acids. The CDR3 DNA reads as TGTGCCAGCGGACAGGAAGAGAACTATGGCTACACCTTC. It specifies CASGQEENYGYTF.

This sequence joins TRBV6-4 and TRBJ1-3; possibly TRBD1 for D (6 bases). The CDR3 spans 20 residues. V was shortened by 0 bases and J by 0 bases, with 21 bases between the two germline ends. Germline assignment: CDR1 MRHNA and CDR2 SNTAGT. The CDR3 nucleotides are TGTGCCAGCAGTGACTCACCCTCATTTGACAGGCCTAACTCTGGAAACACCATATATTTT. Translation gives CASSDSPSFDRPNSGNTIYF.

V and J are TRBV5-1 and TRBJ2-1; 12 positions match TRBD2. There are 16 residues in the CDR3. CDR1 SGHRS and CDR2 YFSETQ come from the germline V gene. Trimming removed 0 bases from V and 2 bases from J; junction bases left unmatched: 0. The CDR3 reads CASSLGTSGAYNEQFF. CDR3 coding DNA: TGCGCCAGCAGCTTGGGGACTAGCGGGGCCTACAATGAGCAGTTCTTC.

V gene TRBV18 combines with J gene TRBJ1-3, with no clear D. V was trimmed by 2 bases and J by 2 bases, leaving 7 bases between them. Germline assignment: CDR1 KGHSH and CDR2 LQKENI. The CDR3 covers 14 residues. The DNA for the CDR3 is TGTGCCAGCTCACCAACCCGGGCTGGAAACACCATATATTTT. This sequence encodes CASSPTRAGNTIYF.

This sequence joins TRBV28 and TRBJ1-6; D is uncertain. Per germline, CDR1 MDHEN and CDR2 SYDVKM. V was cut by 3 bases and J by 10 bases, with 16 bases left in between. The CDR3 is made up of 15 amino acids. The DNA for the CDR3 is TGTGCCAGCAGTTTTGCAGGAGGAGTAGGATCACCCCTCCACTTT. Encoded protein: CASSFAGGVGSPLHF. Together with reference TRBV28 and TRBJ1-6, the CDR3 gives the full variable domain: DVKVTQSSRYLVKRTGEKVFLECVQDMDHENMFWYRQDPGLGLRLIYFSYDVKMKEKGDIPEGYSVSREKKERFSLILESASTNQTSMYLCASSFAGGVGSPLHFGNGTRLTVT.

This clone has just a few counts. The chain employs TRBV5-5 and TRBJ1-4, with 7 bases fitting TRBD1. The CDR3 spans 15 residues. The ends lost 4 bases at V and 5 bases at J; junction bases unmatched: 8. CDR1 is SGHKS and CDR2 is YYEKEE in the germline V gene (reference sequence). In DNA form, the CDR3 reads TGTGCCAGCAGCGAGCACAGGGGACTGAATGAAAAACTGTTTTTT. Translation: CASSEHRGLNEKLFF. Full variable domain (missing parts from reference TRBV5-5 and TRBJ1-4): DAGVTQSPTHLIKTRGQQVTLRCSPISGHKSVSWYQQVLGQGPQFIFQYYEKEERGRGNFPDRFSARQFPNYSSELNVNALLLGDSALYLCASSEHRGLNEKLFFGSGTQLSVL.

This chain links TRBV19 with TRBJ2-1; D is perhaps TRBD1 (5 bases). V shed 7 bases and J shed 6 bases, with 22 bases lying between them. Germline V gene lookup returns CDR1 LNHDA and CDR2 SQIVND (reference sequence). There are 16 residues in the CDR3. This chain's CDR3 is CASTPLGRSLGNEQFF. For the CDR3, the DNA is TGTGCCAGTACCCCATTGGGGCGGTCCCTAGGCAATGAGCAGTTCTTC.

CDR3 loop: CASSPPGLAGDGEQFF. CDR3 DNA sequence: TGTGCCAGCTCACCACCGGGACTAGCGGGAGACGGTGAGCAGTTCTTC. The chain joins TRBV18 to TRBJ2-1; 14 bases agree with TRBD2. From germline, CDR1 is KGHSH and CDR2 LQKENI. Trimming took 0 bases from V and 9 from J; bases not matched to a gene: 4. The CDR3 covers 16 residues.

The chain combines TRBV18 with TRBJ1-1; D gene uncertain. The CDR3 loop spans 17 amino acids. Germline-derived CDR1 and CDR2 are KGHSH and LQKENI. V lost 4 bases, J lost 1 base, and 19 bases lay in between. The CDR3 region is CASSLLIPDGKNTEAFF. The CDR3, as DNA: TGTGCCAGCTCACTCTTAATCCCGGACGGGAAGAACACTGAAGCTTTCTTT.

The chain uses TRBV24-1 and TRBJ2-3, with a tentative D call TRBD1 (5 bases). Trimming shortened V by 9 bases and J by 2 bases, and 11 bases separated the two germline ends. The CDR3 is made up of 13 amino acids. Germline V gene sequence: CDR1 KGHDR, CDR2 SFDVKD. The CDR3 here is CATGDRNTDTQYF. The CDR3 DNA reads TGTGCCACCGGCGACAGAAACACAGATACGCAGTATTTT.

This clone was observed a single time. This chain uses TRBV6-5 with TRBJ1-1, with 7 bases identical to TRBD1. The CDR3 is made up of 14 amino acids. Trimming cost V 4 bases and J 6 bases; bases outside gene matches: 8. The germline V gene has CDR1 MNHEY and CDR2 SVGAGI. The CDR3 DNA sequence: TGTGCCAGCAGTTTCGGACAGGCAGCCCCTGAAGCTTTCTTT. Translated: CASSFGQAAPEAFF.

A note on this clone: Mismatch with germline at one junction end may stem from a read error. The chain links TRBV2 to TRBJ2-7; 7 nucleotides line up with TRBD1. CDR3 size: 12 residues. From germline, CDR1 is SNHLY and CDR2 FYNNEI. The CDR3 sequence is CASGSPKGQFYF. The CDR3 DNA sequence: TGTGCCAGCGGTAGTCCGAAGGGACAGTTTTATTTC.

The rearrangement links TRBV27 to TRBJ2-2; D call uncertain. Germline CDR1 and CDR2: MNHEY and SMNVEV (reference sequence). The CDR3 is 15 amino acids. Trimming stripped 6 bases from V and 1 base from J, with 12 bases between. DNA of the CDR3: TGTGCCAGCAGGCCCCGGCCAGGGAACACCGGGGAGCTGTTTTTT. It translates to CASRPRPGNTGELFF.

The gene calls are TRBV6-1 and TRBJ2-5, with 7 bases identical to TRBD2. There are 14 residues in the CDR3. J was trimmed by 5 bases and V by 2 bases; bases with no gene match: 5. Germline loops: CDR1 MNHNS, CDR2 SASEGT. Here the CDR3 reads CASSELRGKETQYF. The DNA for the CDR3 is TGTGCCAGCAGTGAATTGCGGGGGAAGGAGACCCAGTACTTC.

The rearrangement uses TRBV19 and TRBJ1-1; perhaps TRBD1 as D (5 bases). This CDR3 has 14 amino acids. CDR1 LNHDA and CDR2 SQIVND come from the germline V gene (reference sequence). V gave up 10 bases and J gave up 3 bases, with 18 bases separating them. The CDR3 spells CATSGGFRDTEAFF. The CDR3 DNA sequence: TGTGCCACTTCGGGGGGGTTTAGGGACACTGAAGCTTTCTTT.

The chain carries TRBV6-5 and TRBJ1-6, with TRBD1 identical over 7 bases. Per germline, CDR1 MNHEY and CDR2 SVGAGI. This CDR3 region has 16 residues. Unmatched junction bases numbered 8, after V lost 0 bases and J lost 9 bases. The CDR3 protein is CASSYSAAGGSSPLHF. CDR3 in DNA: TGTGCCAGCAGTTACTCGGCGGCAGGGGGAAGTTCACCCCTCCACTTT.

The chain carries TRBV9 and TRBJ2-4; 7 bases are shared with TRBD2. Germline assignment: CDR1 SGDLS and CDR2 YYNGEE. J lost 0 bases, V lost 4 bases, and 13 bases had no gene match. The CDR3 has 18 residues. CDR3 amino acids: CASSPRGEASVAKNIQYF. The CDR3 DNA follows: TGTGCCAGCAGCCCCCGGGGGGAGGCATCGGTAGCCAAAAACATTCAGTACTTC.